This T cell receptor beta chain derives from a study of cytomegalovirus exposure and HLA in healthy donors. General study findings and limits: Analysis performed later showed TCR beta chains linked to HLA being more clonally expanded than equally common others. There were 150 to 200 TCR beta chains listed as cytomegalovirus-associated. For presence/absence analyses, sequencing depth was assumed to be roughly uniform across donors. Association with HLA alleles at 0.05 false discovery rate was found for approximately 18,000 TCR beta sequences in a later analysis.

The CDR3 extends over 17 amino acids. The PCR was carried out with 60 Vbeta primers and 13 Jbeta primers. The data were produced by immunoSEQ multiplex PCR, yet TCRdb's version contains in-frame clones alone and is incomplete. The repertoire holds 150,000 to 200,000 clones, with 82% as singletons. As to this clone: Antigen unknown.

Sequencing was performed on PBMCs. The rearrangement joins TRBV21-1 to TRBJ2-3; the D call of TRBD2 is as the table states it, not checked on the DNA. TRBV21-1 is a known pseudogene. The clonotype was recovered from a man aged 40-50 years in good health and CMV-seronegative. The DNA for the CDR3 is TGTGCCAGCAGCAAAAGCCCGGCTAGCGGGAGCAAGGATACGCAGTATTTT. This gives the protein CASSKSPASGSKDTQYF.